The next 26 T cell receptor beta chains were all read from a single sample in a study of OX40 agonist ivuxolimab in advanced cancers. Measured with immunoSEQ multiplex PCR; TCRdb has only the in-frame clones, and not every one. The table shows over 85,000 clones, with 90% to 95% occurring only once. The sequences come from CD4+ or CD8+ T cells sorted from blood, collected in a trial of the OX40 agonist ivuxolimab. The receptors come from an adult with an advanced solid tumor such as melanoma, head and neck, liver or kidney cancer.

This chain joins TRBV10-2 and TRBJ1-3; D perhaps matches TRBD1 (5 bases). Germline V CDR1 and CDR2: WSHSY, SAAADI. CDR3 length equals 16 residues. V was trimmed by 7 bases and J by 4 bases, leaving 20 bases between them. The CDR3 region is CASTKNRNLIGNTIYF. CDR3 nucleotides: TGCGCCAGCACTAAGAACAGGAATTTAATCGGAAACACCATATATTTT.

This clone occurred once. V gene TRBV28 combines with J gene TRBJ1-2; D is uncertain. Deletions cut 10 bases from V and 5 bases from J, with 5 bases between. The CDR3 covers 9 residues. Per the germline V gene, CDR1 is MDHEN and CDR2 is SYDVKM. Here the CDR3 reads CATDYGYTF. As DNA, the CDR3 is TGTGCCACCGATTATGGCTACACCTTC.

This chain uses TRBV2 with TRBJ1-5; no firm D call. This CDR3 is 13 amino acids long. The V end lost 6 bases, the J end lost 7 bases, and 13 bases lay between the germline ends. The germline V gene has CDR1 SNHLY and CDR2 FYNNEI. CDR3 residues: CASRSRSLQPQHF. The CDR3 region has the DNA TGTGCCAGCAGAAGCAGGAGCTTGCAGCCCCAGCATTTT.

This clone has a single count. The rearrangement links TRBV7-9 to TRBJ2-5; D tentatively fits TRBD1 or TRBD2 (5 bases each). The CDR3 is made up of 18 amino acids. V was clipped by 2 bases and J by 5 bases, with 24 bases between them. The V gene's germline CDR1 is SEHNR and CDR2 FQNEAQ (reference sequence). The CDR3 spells CASSLLRSAGLWGETQYF. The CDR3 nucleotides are TGTGCCAGCAGCTTACTTCGCTCCGCAGGGCTCTGGGGGGAGACCCAGTACTTC.

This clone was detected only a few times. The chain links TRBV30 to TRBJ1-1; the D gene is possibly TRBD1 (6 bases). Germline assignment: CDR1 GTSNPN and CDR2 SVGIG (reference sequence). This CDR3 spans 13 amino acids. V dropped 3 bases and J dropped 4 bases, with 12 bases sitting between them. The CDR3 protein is CAWRNTGSTEAFF. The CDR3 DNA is TGTGCCTGGAGGAACACAGGGTCCACTGAAGCTTTCTTT.

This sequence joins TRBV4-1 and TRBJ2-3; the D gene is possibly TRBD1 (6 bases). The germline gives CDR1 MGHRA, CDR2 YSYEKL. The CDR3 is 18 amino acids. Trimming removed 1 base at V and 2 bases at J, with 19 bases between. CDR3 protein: CASSQANPRDIITDTQYF. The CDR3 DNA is TGCGCCAGCAGCCAAGCCAACCCCCGGGACATAATCACAGATACGCAGTATTTT.

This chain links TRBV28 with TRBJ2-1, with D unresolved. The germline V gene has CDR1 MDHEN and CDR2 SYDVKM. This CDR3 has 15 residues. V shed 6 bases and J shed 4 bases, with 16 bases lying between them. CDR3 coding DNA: TGTGCCAGCAGCCGGGCCCCGACGGTATACAATGAGCAGTTCTTC. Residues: CASSRAPTVYNEQFF.

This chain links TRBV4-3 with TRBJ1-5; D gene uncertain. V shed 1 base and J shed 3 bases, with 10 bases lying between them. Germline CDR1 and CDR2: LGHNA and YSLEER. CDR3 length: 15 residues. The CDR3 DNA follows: TGCGCCAGCAGCCAAGTGGGCAGACTCAATCAGCCCCAGCATTTT. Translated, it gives CASSQVGRLNQPQHF.

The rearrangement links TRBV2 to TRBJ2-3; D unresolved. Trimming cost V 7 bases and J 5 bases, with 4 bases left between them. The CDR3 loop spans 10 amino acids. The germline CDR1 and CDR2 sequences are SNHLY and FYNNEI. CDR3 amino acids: CASNLDTQYF. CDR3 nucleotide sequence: TGTGCCAGCAATTTAGATACGCAGTATTTT.

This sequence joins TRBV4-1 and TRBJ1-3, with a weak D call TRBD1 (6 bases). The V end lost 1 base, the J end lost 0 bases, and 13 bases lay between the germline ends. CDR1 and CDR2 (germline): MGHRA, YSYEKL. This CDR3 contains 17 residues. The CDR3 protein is CASSQVILGGSGNTIYF. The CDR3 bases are TGCGCCAGCAGCCAAGTTATTTTAGGGGGCTCTGGAAACACCATATATTTT.

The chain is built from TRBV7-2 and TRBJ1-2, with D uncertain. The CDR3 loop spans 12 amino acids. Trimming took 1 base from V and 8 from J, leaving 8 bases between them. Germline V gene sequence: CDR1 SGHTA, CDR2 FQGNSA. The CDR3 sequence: CASSLEGYGYTF. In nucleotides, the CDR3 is TGTGCCAGCAGCTTAGAAGGGTACGGCTACACCTTC.

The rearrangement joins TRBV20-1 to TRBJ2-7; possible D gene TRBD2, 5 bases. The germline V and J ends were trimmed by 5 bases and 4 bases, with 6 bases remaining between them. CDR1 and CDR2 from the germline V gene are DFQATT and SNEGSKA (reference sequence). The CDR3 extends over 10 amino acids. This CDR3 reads CSAGGYEQYF. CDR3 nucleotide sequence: TGCAGTGCTGGAGGTTACGAGCAGTACTTC.

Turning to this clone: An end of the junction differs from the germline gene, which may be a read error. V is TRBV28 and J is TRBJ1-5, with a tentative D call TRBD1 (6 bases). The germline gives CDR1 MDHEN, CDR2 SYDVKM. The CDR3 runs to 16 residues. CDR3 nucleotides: TGTGCCCGCAGTTTTGGATGGGAGGGGGGAGATCAGCCCCAGCATTTT. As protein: CARSFGWEGGDQPQHF.

The DNA of the CDR3 is TGTGCCAGCAGTTATTTGGGGCGGACTGAAGCTTTCTTT. Translated, it gives CASSYLGRTEAFF. The gene calls are TRBV6-5 and TRBJ1-1; tentative D call: TRBD1 (5 bases). From germline, CDR1 is MNHEY and CDR2 SVGAGI. V lost 3 bases and J lost 5, with 10 bases in between. The CDR3 consists of 13 residues.

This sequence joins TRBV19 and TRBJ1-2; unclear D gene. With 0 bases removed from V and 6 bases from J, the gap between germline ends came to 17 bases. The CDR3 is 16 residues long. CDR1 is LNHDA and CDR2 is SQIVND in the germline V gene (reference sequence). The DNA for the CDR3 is TGTGCCAGTAGTATAGATCGCATAGGGAGCTCCAATGGCTACACCTTC. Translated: CASSIDRIGSSNGYTF.

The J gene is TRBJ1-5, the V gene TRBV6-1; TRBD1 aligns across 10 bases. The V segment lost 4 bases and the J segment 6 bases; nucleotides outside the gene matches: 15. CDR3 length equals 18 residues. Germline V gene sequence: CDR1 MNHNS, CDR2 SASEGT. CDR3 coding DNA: TGTGCCAGCAGTGGACCCCCGGGACAGGGGCCCCGTTTTCAGCCCCAGCATTTT. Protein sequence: CASSGPPGQGPRFQPQHF.

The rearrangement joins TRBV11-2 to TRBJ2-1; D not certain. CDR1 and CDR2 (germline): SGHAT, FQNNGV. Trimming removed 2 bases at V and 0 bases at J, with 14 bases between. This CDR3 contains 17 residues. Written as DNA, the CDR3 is TGTGCCAGCAGCTTATTGGTGAGTGGAAGCTCCTACAATGAGCAGTTCTTC. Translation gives CASSLLVSGSSYNEQFF.

CDR3 sequence: CASSQAAQGSDTQYF. The CDR3 bases are TGCGCCAGCAGCCAAGCAGCTCAGGGTTCAGATACGCAGTATTTT. The chain couples TRBV4-3 to TRBJ2-3, with D possibly matching TRBD1 (5 bases). Per the germline V gene, CDR1 is LGHNA and CDR2 is YSLEER. The V gene lost 1 base and the J gene lost 4 bases, with 12 bases spanning the gap. The CDR3 loop spans 15 amino acids.

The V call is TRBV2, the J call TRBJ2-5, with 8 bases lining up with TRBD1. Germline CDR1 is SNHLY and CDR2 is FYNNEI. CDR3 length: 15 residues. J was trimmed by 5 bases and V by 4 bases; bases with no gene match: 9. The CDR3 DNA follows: TGTGCCAGCAGTGGGGGACAGGCTGTCGTTGAGACCCAGTACTTC. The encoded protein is CASSGGQAVVETQYF.

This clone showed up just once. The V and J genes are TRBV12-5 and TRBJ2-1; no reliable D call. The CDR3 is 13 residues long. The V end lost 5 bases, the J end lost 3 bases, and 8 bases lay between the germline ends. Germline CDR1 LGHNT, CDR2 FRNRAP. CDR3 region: CASGPALYNEQFF. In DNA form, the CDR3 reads TGTGCTAGTGGTCCGGCCCTCTACAATGAGCAGTTCTTC.

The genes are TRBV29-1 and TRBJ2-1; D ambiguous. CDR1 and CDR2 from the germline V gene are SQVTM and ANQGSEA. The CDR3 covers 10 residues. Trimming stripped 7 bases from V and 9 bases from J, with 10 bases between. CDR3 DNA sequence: TGCAGCGCTCTCCCGGGTGAGCAGTTCTTC. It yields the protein CSALPGEQFF.

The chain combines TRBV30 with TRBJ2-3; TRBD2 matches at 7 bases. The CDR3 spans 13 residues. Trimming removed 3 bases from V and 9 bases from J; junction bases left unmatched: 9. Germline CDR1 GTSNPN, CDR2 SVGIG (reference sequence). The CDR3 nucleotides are TGTGCCTGGAGGGACCCGGGACTACCGACGCAGTATTTT. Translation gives CAWRDPGLPTQYF.

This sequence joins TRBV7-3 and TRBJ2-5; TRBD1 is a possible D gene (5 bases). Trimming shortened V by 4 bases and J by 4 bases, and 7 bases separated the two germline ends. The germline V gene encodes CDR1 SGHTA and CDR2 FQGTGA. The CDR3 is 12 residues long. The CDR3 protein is CASSSQGETQYF. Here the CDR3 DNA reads TGTGCCAGCAGCTCGCAGGGAGAGACCCAGTACTTC.

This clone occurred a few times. This CDR3 reads CASSDNPGNTIYF. The CDR3 nucleotides read TGTGCCAGCTCAGACAACCCTGGAAACACCATATATTTT. The chain couples TRBV2 to TRBJ1-3, with D unresolved. V lost 8 bases to trimming and J lost 2 bases, with 10 bases between them. The CDR3 is 13 residues long. Germline lookup yields CDR1 SNHLY and CDR2 FYNNEI. Using reference TRBV2 and TRBJ1-3 for the parts outside the CDR3, the full variable domain is EPEVTQTPSHQVTQMGQEVILRCVPISNHLYFYWYRQILGQKVEFLVSFYNNEISEKSEIFDDQFSVERPDGSNFTLKIRSTKLEDSAMYFCASSDNPGNTIYFGEGSWLTVV.

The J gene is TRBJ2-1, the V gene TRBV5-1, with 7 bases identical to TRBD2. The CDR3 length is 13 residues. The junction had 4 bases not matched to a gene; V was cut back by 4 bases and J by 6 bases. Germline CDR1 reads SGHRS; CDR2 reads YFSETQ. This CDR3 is CASSMRTSNEQFF. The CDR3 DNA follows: TGCGCCAGCAGCATGCGGACTAGCAATGAGCAGTTCTTC.

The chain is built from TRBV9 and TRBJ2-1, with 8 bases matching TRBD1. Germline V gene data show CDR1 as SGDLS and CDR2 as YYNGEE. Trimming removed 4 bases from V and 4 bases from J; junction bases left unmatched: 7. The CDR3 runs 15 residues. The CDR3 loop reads CASSPGTGLYNEQFF. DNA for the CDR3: TGTGCCAGCAGCCCCGGGACAGGCCTTTACAATGAGCAGTTCTTC.